The clone carrying this TCR beta chain came up a few times. These data come from a study of CD8 T cells in ankylosing spondylitis. The germline V gene has CDR1 MNHNY and CDR2 SVGAGI (reference sequence). The length of the CDR3 is 13 residues. V was trimmed by 5 bases and J by 6 bases, leaving 11 bases between them. TCRdb independently ran MiXCR on the 5' RACE reads; one entry per CDR3 protein. The table lists hundreds of thousands of distinct CDR3 sequences, around 21% of them singletons. This chain links TRBV6-6 with TRBJ1-5, with D unclear. The sequencing sample was made of blood, either unsorted or a sorted T cell fraction (not recorded which). The receptor comes from a female donor with ankylosing spondylitis or in good health (not recorded which). CDR3 sequence (DNA): TGTGCCAGCAGTACCCGAGACATTCAGCCCCAGCATTTT. Protein sequence: CASSTRDIQPQHF.